The 32 T cell receptor beta chains below all came from one sample that was sequenced in a study of response to subunit inactivated influenza vaccine. TCRdb re-called the RT-PCR reads with MiXCR, one entry per CDR3 protein. The repertoire holds about 620,000 distinct CDR3 sequences, with 11% as singletons. In addition, the sample was reused for a study of T cells expressing NK-cell markers. That study reports: A 5'RACE template switching approach incorporating UMIs was used to make TCR beta cDNA.

Here the sequenced sample was PBMCs from blood, taken on the day of vaccination. The receptors come from a man between 45 and 60 years old who received an inactivated influenza vaccine.

The rearrangement joins TRBV6-6 to TRBJ2-7, with D uncertain. In germline, CDR1 is MNHNY, CDR2 SVGAGI (reference sequence). The CDR3 extends over 12 amino acids. Trimming left V 0 bases short and J 7 bases short, with 7 bases between. CDR3 residues: CASSYSADEQYF. The CDR3 bases are TGTGCCAGCAGTTACTCGGCAGATGAGCAGTACTTC.

At least ten counts were recorded for this clonotype. The chain couples TRBV11-2 to TRBJ2-7, with D maybe TRBD1 (5 bases). From germline, CDR1 is SGHAT and CDR2 FQNNGV. The CDR3 contains 14 residues. Trimming took off 0 bases at V and 6 bases at J, with 12 bases between the two ends. The CDR3 protein is CASSLDTVTAEQYF. CDR3 DNA: TGTGCCAGCAGCTTAGATACTGTGACAGCCGAGCAGTACTTC.

The V gene is TRBV27, the J gene TRBJ1-1, with D unresolved. CDR3 length: 18 residues. V lost 0 bases, J lost 0 bases, and 17 bases lay in between. Germline CDR1 reads MNHEY; CDR2 reads SMNVEV (reference sequence). The CDR3 nucleotides are TGTGCCAGCAGTTTATCGTTGGCGGCCGCGATGATGAACACTGAAGCTTTCTTT. Its protein product is CASSLSLAAAMMNTEAFF.

The CDR3 loop reads CASSVGLAGGDEQFF. For the CDR3, the DNA is TGTGCCAGTAGTGTGGGACTAGCGGGAGGTGATGAGCAGTTCTTC. V and J are TRBV19 and TRBJ2-1; 15 bases map to TRBD2. The V gene end was trimmed by 5 bases and the J gene end by 8 bases; junction bases not matched to a gene: 4. CDR1 and CDR2 from the germline V gene are LNHDA and SQIVND (reference sequence). The CDR3 runs 15 residues.

This chain uses TRBV12-3 or TRBV12-4 with TRBJ2-3; 9 bases are a match to TRBD2. This CDR3 is built from 13 residues. With V trimmed by 5 bases and J by 8 bases, 5 bases remained unmatched. CDR3 region: CASSVGLASTQYF. The CDR3 nucleotides are TGTGCCAGCAGTGTGGGACTAGCAAGTACGCAGTATTTT.

The CDR3 bases are TGTGCCAGCAGCCTAAGAGGACAGGGTTTATCTGGGGCCAACGTCCTGACTTTC. Translating gives CASSLRGQGLSGANVLTF. This chain uses TRBV11-1 with TRBJ2-6; TRBD1 matches 8 bases. The length of the CDR3 is 18 residues. The trim removed 5 bases at V and 1 base at J, leaving 10 bases unmatched. The germline V gene has CDR1 SGHAT and CDR2 FQDESV (reference sequence).

This chain links TRBV9 with TRBJ1-3, with a weak D call TRBD1 (6 bases). The CDR3 has 15 amino acids. V shed 0 bases and J shed 4 bases, with 11 bases lying between them. Germline values: CDR1 SGDLS, CDR2 YYNGEE. DNA of the CDR3: TGTGCCAGCAGCGTAGGTACAGGGACAGGAAACACCATATATTTT. It specifies CASSVGTGTGNTIYF.

The chain employs TRBV28 and TRBJ1-5; 8 positions match TRBD1. CDR3 length equals 17 residues. Germline-derived CDR1 and CDR2 are MDHEN and SYDVKM. V lost 6 bases and J lost 0; bases outside the gene matches: 10. The CDR3 DNA sequence: TGTGCCAGCAGCCCCCAGACAGGGGCGTATAGCAATCAGCCCCAGCATTTT. Its translation is CASSPQTGAYSNQPQHF.

The chain combines TRBV7-2 with TRBJ2-5, with TRBD2 matching over 12 bases. The CDR3 spans 17 residues. Trimming at V came to 3 bases and at J to 4 bases, leaving 9 bases not matched to a gene. Germline values: CDR1 SGHTA, CDR2 FQGNSA. The CDR3, as DNA: TGTGCCAGCAGCTTGACTAGCGGGAGTAGAGGGGGAGAGACCCAGTACTTC. Translated: CASSLTSGSRGGETQYF.

J is TRBJ2-3 and V is TRBV4-2, with a possible D match to TRBD1 (5 bases). CDR1 LGHNA and CDR2 YNFKEQ come from the germline V gene. The CDR3 contains 13 residues. Trimming stripped 5 bases from V and 10 bases from J, with 16 bases between. The CDR3 is CASSESKGKAQYF. The CDR3 bases are TGTGCCAGCAGCGAAAGCAAGGGGAAGGCGCAGTATTTT.

The genes are TRBV7-7 and TRBJ2-2; 7 bases fit TRBD2. In germline, CDR1 is SSHAT, CDR2 FNYEAQ (reference sequence). The CDR3 totals 16 residues. Germline trimming cut 3 bases from V and 1 base from J; bases unmatched to any gene: 5. CDR3 amino acids: CASSFLGGVNTGELFF. CDR3 sequence (DNA): TGTGCCAGCAGCTTTTTGGGGGGGGTGAACACCGGGGAGCTGTTTTTT.

This clonotype was recorded a few times. The chain couples TRBV7-2 to TRBJ1-4; D is possibly TRBD1 (6 bases). Germline V lookup: CDR1 SGHTA, CDR2 FQGNSA. The ends were cut back, 8 bases at V and 4 bases at J, with 17 bases in the middle. The CDR3 extends over 15 amino acids. The CDR3 loop is CASSPGGLNNEKLFF. The DNA of the CDR3 is TGTGCCAGCTCCCCCGGGGGGCTTAATAATGAAAAACTGTTTTTT.

V gene TRBV5-1 combines with J gene TRBJ1-2; D remains ambiguous. The length of the CDR3 is 14 residues. The germline V gene encodes CDR1 SGHRS and CDR2 YFSETQ. The V gene lost 0 bases and the J gene lost 4 bases, with 10 bases spanning the gap. The DNA for the CDR3 is TGCGCCAGCAGCTTGGATGCCAGGCGCTATGGCTACACCTTC. Translation: CASSLDARRYGYTF.

This rearrangement joins TRBV7-2 to TRBJ2-1; D possibly corresponds to TRBD1 (5 bases). Germline V gene data show CDR1 as SGHTA and CDR2 as FQGNSA. The CDR3 totals 16 residues. Trimming took off 4 bases at V and 2 bases at J, with 15 bases between the two ends. The DNA for the CDR3 is TGTGCCAGCAGCTCCGCACTGGGGCCCCCCTACAATGAGCAGTTCTTC. Its translation is CASSSALGPPYNEQFF.

V gene TRBV29-1 combines with J gene TRBJ2-1; 14 bases line up with TRBD2. This CDR3 has 17 amino acids. Germline-derived CDR1 and CDR2 are SQVTM and ANQGSEA. V shed 1 base, J shed 2 bases, and the junction held 4 bases outside the gene matches. Here the CDR3 reads CSVEGLAGGGPYNEQFF. DNA of the CDR3: TGCAGCGTTGAAGGACTAGCGGGAGGGGGGCCCTACAATGAGCAGTTCTTC.

This chain links TRBV20-1 with TRBJ1-2; D possibly corresponds to TRBD1 (5 bases). CDR1 is DFQATT, CDR2 SNEGSKA, per germline (reference sequence). The V and J ends lost 3 bases and 4 bases respectively, with 15 bases between them. This CDR3 has 14 residues. In DNA, the CDR3 is TGCAGTGCTAGGGGGAGCGGGGCCGGCTATGGCTACACCTTC. Translation: CSARGSGAGYGYTF.

In this sample, this clonotype turned up many times. V gene TRBV4-2 combines with J gene TRBJ2-7; 12 nucleotides align to TRBD2. The germline gives CDR1 LGHNA, CDR2 YNFKEQ. This CDR3 region has 16 residues. With 4 bases clipped from V and 4 bases from J, the junction kept 8 bases outside the gene matches. The CDR3 protein is CASSRLKGTSGYEQYF. The CDR3 DNA reads TGTGCCAGCAGCCGACTAAAGGGGACTAGCGGGTACGAGCAGTACTTC.

This clonotype has a single count. This chain joins TRBV25-1 and TRBJ1-2, with D perhaps matching TRBD1 (6 bases). From germline, CDR1 is MGHDK and CDR2 SYGVNS. V dropped 5 bases and J dropped 4 bases, with 14 bases sitting between them. The CDR3 is 14 residues long. The CDR3 is CASSYPGAGYGYTF. The CDR3 DNA sequence: TGTGCCAGCAGTTACCCAGGGGCTGGCTATGGCTACACCTTC.

This clonotype was seen a handful of times. The chain recombines TRBV10-3 with TRBJ2-7; maybe TRBD1 (5 bases). The CDR3 has 14 residues. V was trimmed by 0 bases and J by 6 bases, leaving 12 bases between them. The germline CDR1 and CDR2 sequences are ENHRY and SYGVKD. CDR3 protein: CAISESSREIEQYF. As DNA, the CDR3 is TGTGCCATCAGTGAGTCGAGCAGGGAAATCGAGCAGTACTTC.

This clonotype was seen only a few times. A read error may be the cause here, since a much bigger clone is one base away. The genes are TRBV6-2 or TRBV6-3 and TRBJ2-1; a possible D gene is TRBD2 (5 bases). CDR1 and CDR2 (germline): MNHEY, SVGEGT. The V gene lost 2 bases and the J gene lost 1 base, with 6 bases spanning the gap. The length of the CDR3 is 14 residues. The CDR3 sequence is CASSYAGSYNEQFF. For the CDR3, the DNA is TGTGCCAGCAGTTACGCGGGTTCCTACAATGAGCAGTTCTTC.

The chain carries TRBV28 and TRBJ2-5, with TRBD2 matching over 7 bases. Germline-derived CDR1 and CDR2 are MDHEN and SYDVKM. The CDR3 has 17 amino acids. Trimming removed 6 bases from V and 2 bases from J; junction bases left unmatched: 15. Here the CDR3 reads CASSPTPRSGEQETQYF. CDR3 DNA sequence: TGTGCCAGCAGCCCCACCCCCCGAAGCGGGGAACAAGAGACCCAGTACTTC.

A few counts support this clonotype. The chain combines TRBV20-1 with TRBJ2-1; D remains unclear. Germline loops: CDR1 DFQATT, CDR2 SNEGSKA (reference sequence). This CDR3 has 13 amino acids. V lost 3 bases to trimming and J lost 7 bases, with 13 bases between them. The CDR3 protein is CSASLIFGNEQFF. DNA for the CDR3: TGCAGTGCTAGTTTAATTTTTGGGAATGAGCAGTTCTTC.

J is TRBJ2-6 and V is TRBV29-1, with D perhaps TRBD1 (5 bases). CDR1 and CDR2 from the germline V gene are SQVTM and ANQGSEA. V lost 6 bases and J lost 3, with 9 bases in between. This CDR3 region has 13 residues. This CDR3 is CSVDSFGANVLTF. The CDR3 DNA reads TGCAGCGTCGACAGCTTTGGGGCCAACGTCCTGACTTTC. Using reference TRBV29-1 and TRBJ2-6 for the parts outside the CDR3, the full variable domain is SAVISQKPSRDICQRGTSLTIQCQVDSQVTMMFWYRQQPGQSLTLIATANQGSEATYESGFVIDKFPISRPNLTFSTLTVSNMSPEDSSIYLCSVDSFGANVLTFGAGSRLTVL.

This clonotype showed up many times. The chain carries TRBV6-5 and TRBJ1-1; D is undetermined. The CDR3 totals 14 residues. CDR1 is MNHEY, CDR2 SVGAGI, per germline. V was shortened by 2 bases and J by 0 bases, with 7 bases between the two germline ends. The CDR3, as DNA: TGTGCCAGCAGTTACGACGGAATGAACACTGAAGCTTTCTTT. Its protein is CASSYDGMNTEAFF.

This clonotype has only a few counts. The chain combines TRBV15 with TRBJ2-5; a possible D gene is TRBD1 (5 bases). V was clipped by 0 bases and J by 5 bases, with 16 bases between them. Per germline, CDR1 LNHNV and CDR2 YYDKDF (reference sequence). This CDR3 region has 16 residues. The CDR3 reads CATSRDLQGRTETQYF. In nucleotides, the CDR3 is TGTGCCACCAGCAGAGATCTCCAGGGCAGAACGGAGACCCAGTACTTC.

V usage is TRBV19 and J usage is TRBJ2-1; 7 positions agree with TRBD2. This CDR3 spans 16 amino acids. V was pared by 5 bases and J by 8 bases, with 15 bases of the junction left unmatched. Germline V CDR1 and CDR2: LNHDA, SQIVND (reference sequence). The CDR3 DNA sequence: TGTGCCAGTAGTCGGGTACAAGCGGGGAGGCGATATGAGCAGTTCTTC. Translated: CASSRVQAGRRYEQFF.

This chain uses TRBV24-1 with TRBJ2-5; TRBD1 is a possible D gene (6 bases). Germline loops: CDR1 KGHDR, CDR2 SFDVKD. V lost 7 bases and J 4 bases, leaving 15 bases between the germline ends. CDR3 length equals 14 residues. The CDR3 DNA reads as TGTGCCACCAGCGGGACAAACCTCCGAGAGACCCAGTACTTC. It yields the protein CATSGTNLRETQYF.

At least ten counts were recorded for this clonotype. V is TRBV12-3 or TRBV12-4 and J is TRBJ2-1, with TRBD2 matching over 9 bases. This CDR3 has 13 residues. V was clipped by 7 bases and J by 4 bases; unmatched bases: 2. The DNA of the CDR3 is TGTGCCAGCACGACTAGCGGATACAATGAGCAGTTCTTC. Translating it yields CASTTSGYNEQFF.

This clonotype has more than one count but fewer than ten. The chain is built from TRBV6-1 and TRBJ1-1, with TRBD1 as a possible D gene (6 bases). The V gene lost 7 bases and the J gene lost 1 base, with 13 bases spanning the gap. This CDR3 spans 14 amino acids. CDR1 MNHNS and CDR2 SASEGT come from the germline V gene. The CDR3 DNA sequence: TGTGCCAGCATCAGGGGTTTTGGGAACACTGAAGCTTTCTTT. Amino acid sequence: CASIRGFGNTEAFF.

This chain joins TRBV5-5 and TRBJ1-1, with no clear D. V lost 4 bases, J lost 6 bases, and 10 bases lay in between. The CDR3 contains 12 residues. CDR1 SGHKS and CDR2 YYEKEE come from the germline V gene (reference sequence). The CDR3 loop is CASSPGLAEAFF. The DNA of the CDR3 is TGTGCCAGCAGCCCTGGCTTGGCTGAAGCTTTCTTT.

The sample holds many counts of this clonotype. The CDR3 region is CASTPGGGYYNEQFF. For the CDR3, the DNA is TGTGCCAGCACCCCTGGGGGGGGATACTACAATGAGCAGTTCTTC. This chain connects TRBV7-2 to TRBJ2-1, with TRBD2 identical over 7 bases. Looked up from germline, CDR1 is SGHTA and CDR2 is FQGNSA. The CDR3 runs to 15 residues. V shed 7 bases, J shed 3 bases, and the junction held 9 bases outside the gene matches.

Ten or more counts support this clonotype. The V gene is TRBV28, the J gene TRBJ1-2; the D gene is possibly TRBD1 (6 bases). This CDR3 is built from 13 residues. Germline loops: CDR1 MDHEN, CDR2 SYDVKM. V lost 8 bases and J 2 bases, leaving 12 bases between the germline ends. CDR3 in amino acids: CASADRQNYGYTF. The CDR3 DNA sequence: TGTGCCAGCGCAGACAGGCAAAACTATGGCTACACCTTC.